These 5 T cell receptor beta chains share one sample of origin, sequenced in a study of blood T cell repertoires in COVID-19. Method: immunoSEQ multiplex PCR; TCRdb's copy keeps in-frame clones and lacks some. The sample comprises roughly 150,000 clones, around 88% of which are singletons, and about 5% rests with the top ten. Sequenced input: peripheral blood. These receptors were taken from a human donor in a cohort sampled during active COVID-19.

The chain employs TRBV6-2 or TRBV6-3 and TRBJ1-2, with a tentative D call TRBD1 (6 bases). Germline values: CDR1 MNHEY, CDR2 SVGEGT. The CDR3 length is 16 residues. The germline V and J ends were trimmed by 2 bases and 4 bases, with 17 bases remaining between them. The chain's CDR3 is CASSYPDRISFYGYTF. In nucleotides, the CDR3 is TGTGCCAGCAGTTACCCGGACAGAATCTCATTCTATGGCTACACCTTC.

The chain couples TRBV6-2 or TRBV6-3 to TRBJ2-1; 7 nucleotides match TRBD2. Germline lookup yields CDR1 MNHEY and CDR2 SVGEGT. The CDR3 runs to 17 residues. Trimming cost V 0 bases and J 2 bases; bases outside gene matches: 7. This chain's CDR3 is CASSYSSNLAAYNEQFF. CDR3 DNA sequence: TGTGCCAGCAGTTACTCGAGCAACCTAGCGGCCTACAATGAGCAGTTCTTC.

The J gene is TRBJ2-2, the V gene TRBV7-9; D gene uncertain. The germline V gene has CDR1 SEHNR and CDR2 FQNEAQ (reference sequence). The V end lost 3 bases, the J end lost 6 bases, and 11 bases lay between the germline ends. The CDR3 length is 14 residues. The DNA of the CDR3 is TGTGCCAGCAGCTTCCCCTCGCCGGCCGGGGAGCTGTTTTTT. Translated: CASSFPSPAGELFF.

V and J are TRBV7-8 and TRBJ2-4, with 11 positions matching TRBD1. With V trimmed by 5 bases and J by 8 bases, 11 bases remained unmatched. This CDR3 has 16 amino acids. Germline-derived CDR1 and CDR2 are SGHVS and FQNEAQ. CDR3 amino acids: CASSQPGTGGFDIQYF. The DNA for the CDR3 is TGTGCCAGCAGCCAACCGGGGACAGGGGGTTTTGACATTCAGTACTTC. Variable domain in full (rest from reference TRBV7-8 and TRBJ2-4): GAGVSQSPRYKVAKRGQDVALRCDPISGHVSLFWYQQALGQGPEFLTYFQNEAQLDKSGLPSDRFFAERPEGSVSTLKIQRTQQEDSAVYLCASSQPGTGGFDIQYFGAGTRLSVL.

The chain recombines TRBV6-4 with TRBJ2-7, with a tentative D call TRBD1 (6 bases). This CDR3 is built from 13 residues. The germline gives CDR1 MRHNA, CDR2 SNTAGT. Deletions cut 4 bases from V and 3 bases from J, with 10 bases between. CDR3 sequence (DNA): TGTGCCAGCAGTGCGGGACACTACTACGAGCAGTACTTC. Protein sequence: CASSAGHYYEQYF.